What follows are 28 T cell receptor beta chains derived from one specimen sequenced in a study of tumor-infiltrating lymphocytes in oesophageal squamous cell carcinoma. MiXCR, run by TCRdb on the PCR reads, gives a single entry per CDR3 protein. The table lists roughly 20,000 distinct CDR3 sequences, around 43% of them singletons. The sequenced sample consisted of normal esophageal tissue next to the tumor. These receptors were collected from a female donor with esophageal squamous cell carcinoma.

This rearrangement joins TRBV6-1 to TRBJ2-6; D is uncertain. The J call could be wrong; TRBJ2-7 is a better fit for the DNA end. The CDR3 consists of 14 residues. Germline V lookup: CDR1 MNHNS, CDR2 SASEGT. DNA of the CDR3: TGTGCCAGCAGTTCGACAACCCCAGTGGACGAGCAGTACTTC. Its protein is CASSSTTPVDEQYF.

This chain uses TRBV6-1 with TRBJ2-1, with D possibly matching TRBD1 (5 bases). The V and J ends lost 6 bases and 2 bases respectively, with 14 bases between them. This CDR3 is built from 15 residues. Germline V gene data show CDR1 as MNHNS and CDR2 as SASEGT. CDR3 protein: CASSSRVQTYNEQFF. CDR3 DNA sequence: TGTGCCAGCAGCAGCAGGGTTCAAACCTACAATGAGCAGTTCTTC.

This clonotype is labeled large. The chain recombines TRBV28 with TRBJ2-5, with TRBD2 matching over 10 bases. The CDR3 runs 16 residues. CDR1 MDHEN and CDR2 SYDVKM come from the germline V gene. V lost 4 bases to trimming and J lost 5 bases; unmatched junction nucleotides: 10. The CDR3 DNA reads as TGTGCCAGCAGTTCCCCCGGGACTAGCGATTGGGAGACCCAGTACTTC. This gives the protein CASSSPGTSDWETQYF.

This clonotype was seen repeatedly, ten times or more. The chain uses TRBV7-2 and TRBJ2-1, with D perhaps TRBD1 (6 bases). The CDR3 length is 15 residues. Trimming cost V 1 base and J 4 bases, with 11 bases left between them. Germline V lookup: CDR1 SGHTA, CDR2 FQGNSA. The CDR3 DNA follows: TGTGCCAGCAGCTTAGACAGGGACACTTACAATGAGCAGTTCTTC. This sequence encodes CASSLDRDTYNEQFF.

Note on this clonotype: A much larger clone lies a single base off, so this may be a read error. The chain joins TRBV5-3 to TRBJ2-5; TRBD2 aligns across 11 bases. TRBV5-3 is reported as an ORF; its role is uncertain. Trimming took 8 bases from V and 0 from J; bases not matched to a gene: 9. The CDR3 spans 16 residues. This CDR3 reads CASSPGTSGHQETQYF. The CDR3 DNA is TGTGCCAGCAGCCCCGGGACTAGCGGACACCAAGAGACCCAGTACTTC.

This clonotype was counted many times. The DNA is omitted, as the CDR3 cannot be located on it reliably, and the CDR3 follows TCRdb's listing. V gene TRBV7-9 combines with J gene TRBJ2-6; TRBD1 is the table's D call, not checked against the DNA. The CDR3 region is 15 residues in length, termini included. Germline CDR1 and CDR2: SEHNR and FQNEAQ (reference sequence). The CDR3 loop is CASSVGHYIWLHLRF.

This clonotype was detected many times. The chain has TRBV24-1 and TRBJ2-5, with 7 nucleotides matching TRBD2. The ends lost 2 bases at V and 5 bases at J; junction bases unmatched: 7. The CDR3 sequence is 15 residues long. The germline V gene encodes CDR1 KGHDR and CDR2 SFDVKD. The CDR3 loop reads CATSDSGRGGETQYF. The CDR3 DNA reads as TGTGCCACCAGTGATTCAGGGAGGGGCGGGGAGACCCAGTACTTC.

This chain joins TRBV7-3 and TRBJ2-4, with 14 bases that match TRBD2. With the DNA end fitting TRBJ2-1 better, the J assignment may be wrong. Germline V lookup: CDR1 SGHTA, CDR2 FQGTGA. The CDR3 runs 17 residues. The CDR3 DNA follows: TGTGCCAGCAGCTCCGGACTAGCGGGAGGCCCTTTCGATGAGCAGTTCTTC. This encodes CASSSGLAGGPFDEQFF.

The chain uses TRBV27 and TRBJ2-5; D gene uncertain. Germline V gene sequence: CDR1 MNHEY, CDR2 SMNVEV (reference sequence). The CDR3 length is 16 residues. V gave up 3 bases and J gave up 2 bases, with 16 bases separating them. DNA of the CDR3: TGTGCCAGCAGTTTTTTGGGGAATGGAGTTCAAGAGACCCAGTACTTC. Translation: CASSFLGNGVQETQYF.

To note about this clonotype: Because it lacks the conserved phenylalanine or tryptophan at the end, this CDR3 is likely a read error. Because the CDR3's place on the DNA is in doubt, the DNA is left out and the CDR3 is given as listed by TCRdb. The chain employs TRBV14 and TRBJ2-7; the table assigns TRBD1, which was not confirmed against the DNA. The CDR3 length equals 16 residues, ends included. Germline CDR1 is SGHDN and CDR2 is FVKESK. CDR3 residues: CASTPRGYHNEQFFGS.

The genes are TRBV7-3 and TRBJ2-1; 11 nucleotides agree with TRBD2. The V and J ends lost 0 bases and 10 bases, in that order; junction bases with no gene match: 2. The germline V gene has CDR1 SGHTA and CDR2 FQGTGA. The CDR3 has 14 amino acids. CDR3 protein: CASSLTGLAEEQFF. The CDR3 region has the DNA TGTGCCAGCAGCTTAACGGGACTAGCGGAAGAGCAGTTCTTC.

The chain couples TRBV10-3 to TRBJ2-5; 8 bases line up with TRBD2. The J segment lost 11 bases and the V segment lost 6 bases, leaving 14 bases of the junction unmatched. CDR3 length equals 14 residues. CDR1 is ENHRY, CDR2 SYGVKD, per germline. In nucleotides, the CDR3 is TGTGCCATCAGGGGGGTCGGGGGGGTTAATGAGCAGTACTTC. Amino acids: CAIRGVGGVNEQYF.

In this sample, this clonotype turned up many times. This rearrangement joins TRBV2 to TRBJ1-1; possible D gene TRBD1, 6 bases. Trimming removed 6 bases from V and 5 bases from J, with 13 bases in between. In germline, CDR1 is SNHLY, CDR2 FYNNEI. The CDR3 consists of 13 residues. The CDR3 coding sequence is TGTGCCAGCAGGTTACAGGGTAAAACTGAAGCTTTCTTT. Translating it yields CASRLQGKTEAFF.

The table lists this clonotype with many counts. The DNA for the CDR3 is TGCGCCAGCAGCCAAGAGGCGGGACAGATAAGCTCTGGGGCCAACGTCCTGACTTTC. As protein: CASSQEAGQISSGANVLTF. The chain joins TRBV4-1 to TRBJ2-6; D possibly corresponds to TRBD1 (7 bases). From germline, CDR1 is MGHRA and CDR2 YSYEKL. V was clipped by 0 bases and J by 0 bases, with 15 bases between them. The CDR3 sequence is 19 residues long.

This clonotype was recorded many times. CDR3: CASTPGTSGSYEQYF. The CDR3 bases are TGTGCCAGCACCCCCGGGACTAGCGGGAGCTACGAGCAGTACTTC. The V gene is TRBV12-3 or TRBV12-4, the J gene TRBJ2-7; 14 bases align to TRBD2. CDR3 length: 15 residues. With 7 bases clipped from V and 3 bases from J, the junction kept 5 bases outside the gene matches.

This clonotype qualifies as medium-sized. V and J are TRBV7-3 and TRBJ1-1; perhaps TRBD1 as D (6 bases). The V end lost 3 bases, the J end lost 3 bases, and 11 bases lay between the germline ends. There are 14 residues in the CDR3. Germline CDR1 reads SGHTA; CDR2 reads FQGTGA. CDR3 sequence reads: CASSFGGRYTEAFF. The CDR3 DNA reads TGTGCCAGCAGCTTTGGGGGGCGGTACACTGAAGCTTTCTTT.

In this sample, this clonotype turned up a few times. CDR3 nucleotides: TGTGCCAGCAGCGCCTACAGGGGGCGCGGTCTAGAGACCCAGTACTTC. Protein product: CASSAYRGRGLETQYF. The rearrangement links TRBV7-2 to TRBJ2-1; 9 bases match TRBD1. The J call may be mistaken, given a closer DNA end match to TRBJ2-5. In germline, CDR1 is SGHTA, CDR2 FQGNSA. The CDR3 totals 16 residues.

V and J are TRBV6-6 and TRBJ2-5; tentative D call: TRBD2 (7 bases). The DNA end is a closer match to TRBJ2-1, so the J assignment may be wrong. This CDR3 spans 13 amino acids. Germline V gene lookup returns CDR1 MNHNY and CDR2 SVGAGI (reference sequence). CDR3 amino acids: CATYGGLYNEQFF. The CDR3 DNA is TGTGCCACCTACGGGGGGCTGTACAATGAGCAGTTCTTC.

The rearrangement joins TRBV7-2 to TRBJ2-2, with a tentative D call TRBD2 (6 bases). Germline V CDR1 and CDR2: SGHTA, FQGNSA. Deletions cut 5 bases from V and 4 bases from J, with 11 bases between. The CDR3 is 14 amino acids. The CDR3 DNA reads TGTGCCAGCAGCCTTGGACTAAGCACCGGGGAGCTGTTTTTT. Residues: CASSLGLSTGELFF.

This clonotype was observed many times. The chain carries TRBV12-3 or TRBV12-4 and TRBJ2-2; 9 nucleotides agree with TRBD1. The ends lost 5 bases at V and 5 bases at J; junction bases unmatched: 9. This CDR3 is 16 amino acids long. The CDR3, as DNA: TGTGCCAGCAGTGGACACAGGGGGCTGGGTACCGGGGAGCTGTTTTTT. Translating gives CASSGHRGLGTGELFF.

The rearrangement links TRBV7-3 to TRBJ2-1; D call uncertain. Germline CDR1 SGHTA, CDR2 FQGTGA. The CDR3 sequence is 13 residues long. V was shortened by 2 bases and J by 6 bases, with 8 bases between the two germline ends. CDR3 in DNA: TGTGCCAGCAGCTTACTCGTAGCCAATGAGCAGTTCTTC. Amino acids: CASSLLVANEQFF.

Turning to this clonotype: Given the absence of the conserved phenylalanine or tryptophan at the CDR3 end, a read error is likely. The DNA is omitted, as the CDR3 cannot be located on it reliably, and the CDR3 follows TCRdb's listing. The CDR3 is CASTFGEGTGGYTFGS. This rearrangement joins TRBV5-1 to TRBJ2-1; the table's D gene call, TRBD1, was not cross checked with the DNA. Counting both end residues, the CDR3 totals 16 amino acids. Germline-derived CDR1 and CDR2 are SGHRS and YFSETQ.

This clonotype was seen ten or more times. CDR3 nucleotide sequence: TGTGCCAGCAGTGAAGGACAGGGTAATGAAAAACTGTTTTTT. Translated: CASSEGQGNEKLFF. The gene calls are TRBV6-1 and TRBJ1-4; 7 nucleotides match TRBD1. Germline CDR1 and CDR2: MNHNS and SASEGT. The CDR3 is 14 residues long. V was pared by 1 base and J by 4 bases, with 0 bases of the junction left unmatched.

This clonotype was seen a few times. The rearrangement links TRBV7-2 to TRBJ1-5, with a tentative D call TRBD1 (6 bases). Germline V gene sequence: CDR1 SGHTA, CDR2 FQGNSA. This CDR3 is built from 15 residues. Trimming stripped 5 bases from V and 6 bases from J, with 17 bases between. The CDR3 DNA reads TGTGCCAGCAGCCCAAGTGTCCGGGACACTCAGCCCCAGCATTTT. This encodes CASSPSVRDTQPQHF.

This chain links TRBV18 with TRBJ2-2; D gene ambiguous. The V gene lost 1 base and the J gene lost 3 bases, with 6 bases spanning the gap. Germline assignment: CDR1 KGHSH and CDR2 LQKENI. The CDR3 has 14 residues. CDR3 DNA sequence: TGTGCCAGCTCACCACGAGCTGACACCGGGGAGCTGTTTTTT. Translation gives CASSPRADTGELFF.

The V and J genes are TRBV6-5 and TRBJ1-2; maybe TRBD1 (6 bases). This CDR3 region has 14 residues. Germline V CDR1 and CDR2: MNHEY, SVGAGI. The V end was cut by 6 bases, the J end by 4 bases, with 15 bases between. The CDR3 spells CASREGGESYGYTF. The CDR3 DNA sequence: TGTGCCAGCAGAGAGGGGGGAGAGAGCTATGGCTACACCTTC.

This clonotype came up a few times. The rearrangement links TRBV4-2 to TRBJ1-1; D is perhaps TRBD1 (5 bases). Trimming removed 0 bases from V and 4 bases from J, with 9 bases in between. From germline, CDR1 is LGHNA and CDR2 YNFKEQ. The CDR3 has 14 residues. CDR3 protein: CASSQDTGGTEAFF. CDR3 coding DNA: TGTGCCAGCAGCCAAGATACAGGTGGCACTGAAGCTTTCTTT.

This clonotype was counted many times. The chain is built from TRBV10-3 and TRBJ2-7; D is unresolved. This CDR3 contains 13 residues. Germline values: CDR1 ENHRY, CDR2 SYGVKD. Trimming cost V 2 bases and J 3 bases, with 8 bases left between them. The CDR3 DNA sequence: TGTGCCATCAGTGAGGGCCCGAACTACGAGCAGTACTTC. The encoded protein is CAISEGPNYEQYF.